The 31 T cell receptor beta chains below all came from one sample that was sequenced in a study of blood T cell repertoires in COVID-19. TCRdb's copy holds only in-frame clones and misses some; the assay was immunoSEQ multiplex PCR. Here the sample spans under 200,000 clones, roughly 84% being singletons. The sequenced material came from peripheral blood. These receptors came from a man between 60 and 70 years old who had recovered from COVID-19.

V gene TRBV5-4 combines with J gene TRBJ2-1, with 10 bases matching TRBD2. The CDR3 sequence is 15 residues long. V lost 2 bases and J lost 9; bases outside the gene matches: 8. In germline, CDR1 is SGHNT, CDR2 YYREEE (reference sequence). CDR3 nucleotides: TGTGCCAGCAGCTTCGGAAGCGGGGGGGCAGGTGAGCAGTTCTTC. It translates to CASSFGSGGAGEQFF.

There are many counts of this clone. This chain links TRBV5-5 with TRBJ2-7, with D maybe TRBD1 (5 bases). V shed 4 bases and J shed 3 bases, with 8 bases lying between them. Germline V gives CDR1 SGHKS, CDR2 YYEKEE (reference sequence). The CDR3 spans 12 residues. CDR3 amino acids: CASSPDIYEQYF. The CDR3 nucleotides read TGTGCCAGCAGCCCGGACATCTACGAGCAGTACTTC.

The chain has TRBV20-1 and TRBJ2-4; D is ambiguous. V dropped 0 bases and J dropped 6 bases, with 3 bases sitting between them. This CDR3 region has 11 residues. The germline CDR1 and CDR2 sequences are DFQATT and SNEGSKA (reference sequence). The CDR3 protein is CSARDGNIQYF. The CDR3 nucleotides read TGCAGTGCTAGAGACGGAAACATTCAGTACTTC.

The chain recombines TRBV6-1 with TRBJ1-5, with D possibly matching TRBD1 (5 bases). This CDR3 contains 18 residues. V was clipped by 2 bases and J by 5 bases, with 22 bases between them. Germline V gene data show CDR1 as MNHNS and CDR2 as SASEGT. The DNA of the CDR3 is TGTGCCAGCAGTGAAACGACAGTCGGTCATATTGTGGATCAGCCCCAGCATTTT. Encoded protein: CASSETTVGHIVDQPQHF.

V usage is TRBV6-5 and J usage is TRBJ2-3; weak D call: TRBD2 (5 bases). V was shortened by 0 bases and J by 8 bases, with 12 bases between the two germline ends. CDR3 size: 14 residues. Germline CDR1 MNHEY, CDR2 SVGAGI. CDR3 coding DNA: TGTGCCAGCAGTTACTCCGTACAGCTAGCTACGCAGTATTTT. This codes for CASSYSVQLATQYF.

This clone was seen only a few times. CDR3 in amino acids: CASSLRQGVGEQYF. CDR3 in DNA: TGTGCCAGCAGCCTAAGACAGGGAGTTGGGGAGCAGTACTTC. The chain uses TRBV7-8 and TRBJ2-7; the match to TRBD1 covers 7 bases. Trimming at V came to 5 bases and at J to 7 bases, leaving 11 bases not matched to a gene. This CDR3 region has 14 residues. Per germline, CDR1 SGHVS and CDR2 FQNEAQ.

This chain uses TRBV9 with TRBJ1-6; possible D gene TRBD1, 6 bases. CDR1 is SGDLS, CDR2 YYNGEE, per germline. CDR3 length: 14 amino acids. V lost 4 bases and J 5 bases, leaving 10 bases between the germline ends. CDR3 amino acids: CASSPRTDNSPLHF. The CDR3 DNA reads TGTGCCAGCAGCCCTCGGACAGATAATTCACCCCTCCACTTT.

This rearrangement joins TRBV19 to TRBJ2-5, with 7 bases fitting TRBD2. The trim removed 5 bases at V and 5 bases at J, leaving 14 bases unmatched. The germline gives CDR1 LNHDA, CDR2 SQIVND (reference sequence). CDR3 length: 16 residues. The CDR3 protein is CASSPHAGEVGETQYF. The CDR3 nucleotides read TGTGCCAGTAGTCCCCATGCGGGGGAGGTTGGGGAGACCCAGTACTTC.

This chain links TRBV5-4 with TRBJ2-2; D is possibly TRBD2 (6 bases). Germline CDR1 reads SGHNT; CDR2 reads YYREEE (reference sequence). The CDR3 extends over 14 amino acids. V lost 2 bases, J lost 7 bases, and 12 bases lay in between. The CDR3 DNA follows: TGTGCCAGCAGCTTTAGCGGTGCGGACGGGGAGCTGTTTTTT. The encoded protein is CASSFSGADGELFF. Complete variable domain (other parts from reference TRBV5-4 and TRBJ2-2): ETGVTQSPTHLIKTRGQQVTLRCSSQSGHNTVSWYQQALGQGPQFIFQYYREEENGRGNFPPRFSGLQFPNYSSELNVNALELDDSALYLCASSFSGADGELFFGEGSRLTVL.

The chain joins TRBV6-5 to TRBJ2-7; D is perhaps TRBD2 (5 bases). Germline V gene lookup returns CDR1 MNHEY and CDR2 SVGAGI. V was pared by 5 bases and J by 3 bases, with 17 bases between. This CDR3 region has 15 residues. The CDR3 bases are TGTGCCAGCAGTCCGACGCCCTTCGGAGGCTACGAGCAGTACTTC. Protein sequence: CASSPTPFGGYEQYF.

V gene TRBV6-1 combines with J gene TRBJ1-2; D gene unclear. Germline lookup yields CDR1 MNHNS and CDR2 SASEGT. The CDR3 has 15 residues. Trimming stripped 2 bases from V and 2 bases from J, with 12 bases between. CDR3 protein: CASSELTLRNYGYTF. CDR3 DNA: TGTGCCAGCAGTGAACTCACTTTGAGGAACTATGGCTACACCTTC.

The chain carries TRBV3-1 (or the pseudogene TRBV3-2) and TRBJ2-7; maybe TRBD2 (5 bases). CDR1 and CDR2 (germline): LGHDT, YNNKEL (reference sequence). The CDR3 contains 13 residues. Trimming took off 1 base at V and 7 bases at J, with 11 bases between the two ends. The CDR3 spells CASSQATTGEQYF. Written as DNA, the CDR3 is TGTGCCAGCAGCCAAGCCACTACGGGGGAGCAGTACTTC.

This chain joins TRBV5-5 and TRBJ1-2; 7 nucleotides agree with TRBD1. This CDR3 comprises 18 residues. Germline assignment: CDR1 SGHKS and CDR2 YYEKEE (reference sequence). The J segment lost 0 bases and the V segment lost 2 bases, leaving 13 bases of the junction unmatched. The CDR3 is CASSFELRQGPANYGYTF. Here the CDR3 DNA reads TGTGCCAGCAGCTTTGAACTGCGACAGGGCCCCGCTAACTATGGCTACACCTTC.

This clone was picked up one time. The J gene is TRBJ2-3, the V gene TRBV19; 16 nucleotides align to TRBD2. The germline V gene has CDR1 LNHDA and CDR2 SQIVND (reference sequence). The ends lost 4 bases at V and 2 bases at J; junction bases unmatched: 9. The CDR3 loop spans 19 amino acids. CDR3 nucleotide sequence: TGTGCCAGTAGTAGCCCGGGACTAGCGGGGGGGCCGTACACAGATACGCAGTATTTT. Translating gives CASSSPGLAGGPYTDTQYF.

This clone has only a few counts. The rearrangement links TRBV6-1 to TRBJ2-7, with TRBD1 matching 9 bases. Germline V gene sequence: CDR1 MNHNS, CDR2 SASEGT. The CDR3 is 16 residues long. J was trimmed by 0 bases and V by 4 bases; bases with no gene match: 7. The chain's CDR3 is CASSGGTGKISYEQYF. CDR3 nucleotides: TGTGCCAGCAGTGGCGGGACAGGGAAAATCTCCTACGAGCAGTACTTC.

The chain joins TRBV11-2 to TRBJ2-5; 7 nucleotides agree with TRBD2. The CDR3 contains 13 residues. Germline CDR1 is SGHAT and CDR2 is FQNNGV. J was trimmed by 5 bases and V by 5 bases; bases with no gene match: 5. The CDR3 bases are TGTGCCAGCAGCCGGGGGGTCGGCGAGACCCAGTACTTC. It specifies CASSRGVGETQYF.

The chain uses TRBV28 and TRBJ1-5; D uncertain. The germline V and J ends were trimmed by 1 base and 2 bases, with 9 bases remaining between them. CDR3 length: 15 residues. In germline, CDR1 is MDHEN, CDR2 SYDVKM. CDR3 nucleotide sequence: TGTGCCAGCAGTTTATTGGGAGACGGCAATCAGCCCCAGCATTTT. It yields the protein CASSLLGDGNQPQHF.

CDR3 DNA: TGTGCCAGCGGGCGGGGGGGAAGCTCCTACAATGAGCAGTTCTTC. Its translation is CASGRGGSSYNEQFF. This sequence joins TRBV9 and TRBJ2-1; TRBD2 aligns across 9 bases. Germline CDR1 reads SGDLS; CDR2 reads YYNGEE. Trimming took 7 bases from V and 0 from J; bases not matched to a gene: 5. This CDR3 is built from 15 residues.

The rearrangement joins TRBV18 to TRBJ1-1; 9 bases align to TRBD1. V shed 7 bases, J shed 0 bases, and the junction held 3 bases outside the gene matches. The CDR3 runs to 14 residues. Germline CDR1 reads KGHSH; CDR2 reads LQKENI. CDR3 in DNA: TGTGCCAGCTGGGACAGGGCCATGAACACTGAAGCTTTCTTT. Translated: CASWDRAMNTEAFF. Full variable domain (missing parts from reference TRBV18 and TRBJ1-1): NAGVMQNPRHLVRRRGQEARLRCSPMKGHSHVYWYRQLPEEGLKFMVYLQKENIIDESGMPKERFSAEFPKEGPSILRIQQVVRGDSAAYFCASWDRAMNTEAFFGQGTRLTVV.

The chain joins TRBV7-2 to TRBJ2-1; 12 bases line up with TRBD2. V lost 5 bases, J lost 8 bases, and 16 bases stayed unmatched. Germline CDR1 and CDR2: SGHTA and FQGNSA. The CDR3 runs to 18 residues. In DNA form, the CDR3 reads TGTGCCAGCAGCCCCGAGGCGCCTAGCGGGGGGGCTGGGGATGAGCAGTTCTTC. Its protein product is CASSPEAPSGGAGDEQFF.

The J gene is TRBJ1-1, the V gene TRBV30, with D possibly matching TRBD1 (5 bases). V lost 5 bases, J lost 4 bases, and 14 bases lay in between. This CDR3 spans 13 amino acids. From germline, CDR1 is GTSNPN and CDR2 SVGIG (reference sequence). The CDR3 is CAWRRGVGTEAFF. In DNA form, the CDR3 reads TGTGCCTGGCGTCGGGGGGTGGGCACTGAAGCTTTCTTT.

The chain uses TRBV19 and TRBJ2-7, with TRBD1 matching 9 bases. The V and J ends lost 5 bases and 2 bases, in that order; junction bases with no gene match: 4. CDR1 is LNHDA, CDR2 SQIVND, per germline (reference sequence). This CDR3 spans 14 amino acids. The chain's CDR3 is CASSPGQGPYEQYF. CDR3 DNA sequence: TGTGCCAGTAGTCCGGGACAGGGACCCTACGAGCAGTACTTC. Supplemented by reference TRBV19 and TRBJ2-7, the full variable domain reads DGGITQSPKYLFRKEGQNVTLSCEQNLNHDAMYWYRQDPGQGLRLIYYSQIVNDFQKGDIAEGYSVSREKKESFPLTVTSAQKNPTAFYLCASSPGQGPYEQYFGPGTRLTVT.

The V and J genes are TRBV11-2 and TRBJ1-1; D gene ambiguous. From germline, CDR1 is SGHAT and CDR2 FQNNGV. The CDR3 runs to 15 residues. Trimming shortened V by 2 bases and J by 5 bases, and 15 bases separated the two germline ends. The CDR3 region has the DNA TGTGCCAGCAGCTTAAGCGGCCAGAGGAGGACTGAAGCTTTCTTT. This gives the protein CASSLSGQRRTEAFF.

The chain combines TRBV11-2 with TRBJ2-1; 11 bases map to TRBD2. Germline V lookup: CDR1 SGHAT, CDR2 FQNNGV. The CDR3 spans 16 residues. The ends lost 5 bases at V and 3 bases at J; junction bases unmatched: 6. The CDR3, as DNA: TGTGCCAGCAGCAAAGAAGGACTAGCGGGCTACAATGAGCAGTTCTTC. It specifies CASSKEGLAGYNEQFF.

In this sample, this clone turned up a few times. The J gene is TRBJ1-4, the V gene TRBV5-1, with a weak D call TRBD1 (5 bases). Germline V CDR1 and CDR2: SGHRS, YFSETQ. V gave up 4 bases and J gave up 3 bases, with 13 bases separating them. This CDR3 has 15 residues. The CDR3 spells CASSPSGVPNEKLFF. In nucleotides, the CDR3 is TGCGCCAGCAGCCCCTCGGGGGTCCCTAATGAAAAACTGTTTTTT.

The V and J genes are TRBV4-1 and TRBJ1-4; unclear D gene. The germline CDR1 and CDR2 sequences are MGHRA and YSYEKL. The CDR3 is 14 amino acids. Trimming pared 0 bases from V and 4 bases from J, leaving 6 bases between. The CDR3 nucleotides read TGCGCCAGCAGCCAAGAACAATATAATGAAAAACTGTTTTTT. It yields the protein CASSQEQYNEKLFF.

The V gene is TRBV5-4, the J gene TRBJ2-1, with 12 bases fitting TRBD2. CDR3 length: 18 amino acids. CDR1 and CDR2 (germline): SGHNT, YYREEE (reference sequence). V was pared by 0 bases and J by 4 bases, with 8 bases of the junction left unmatched. The CDR3 region is CASSLGLAGDLMYNEQFF. In DNA form, the CDR3 reads TGTGCCAGCAGCTTGGGACTAGCGGGGGACCTAATGTACAATGAGCAGTTCTTC.

There are a few counts of this clone. The chain combines TRBV9 with TRBJ2-5; D unresolved. Germline CDR1 is SGDLS and CDR2 is YYNGEE. Trimming took off 0 bases at V and 4 bases at J, with 7 bases between the two ends. This CDR3 is built from 13 residues. Here the CDR3 DNA reads TGTGCCAGCAGCGTAGGGGCCCCAGAGACCCAGTACTTC. This encodes CASSVGAPETQYF.

This clone was seen only a few times. The chain has TRBV7-9 and TRBJ2-2; TRBD2 might be the D (5 bases). Per the germline V gene, CDR1 is SEHNR and CDR2 is FQNEAQ (reference sequence). This CDR3 has 14 amino acids. The ends were cut back, 11 bases at V and 6 bases at J, with 19 bases in the middle. The CDR3 spells CAGLPVGSAGELFF. The CDR3 DNA sequence: TGTGCCGGGCTCCCGGTGGGTAGCGCCGGGGAGCTGTTTTTT.

The rearrangement links TRBV5-4 to TRBJ1-2, with TRBD1 identical over 7 bases. Trimming removed 3 bases from V and 4 bases from J; junction bases left unmatched: 6. Per the germline V gene, CDR1 is SGHNT and CDR2 is YYREEE (reference sequence). This CDR3 is built from 14 residues. The CDR3 sequence is CASSSGQEVYGYTF. The DNA of the CDR3 is TGTGCCAGCAGCTCCGGACAGGAAGTCTATGGCTACACCTTC.

The genes are TRBV14 and TRBJ2-5; 10 bases line up with TRBD1. Germline CDR1 reads SGHDN; CDR2 reads FVKESK. V trimming: 4 bases; J trimming: 3 bases; junction bases outside the gene matches: 11. There are 17 residues in the CDR3. The CDR3 DNA reads as TGTGCCAGCAGCCCACTTCCGGGACAGGGGCGGGAAGAGACCCAGTACTTC. This encodes CASSPLPGQGREETQYF.